The TCR beta chain under discussion was sequenced for a study of blood T cell repertoires in COVID-19. At the level of the study: Nucleic acid was either cDNA or gDNA, and it came from T cells, B-cell-depleted T cells, or PBMCs.

Per the study methods: Amplification of reference gene primers was used by the study to estimate nucleated cell counts. Clones were read by immunoSEQ multiplex PCR, and TCRdb kept only the in-frame ones, dropping some. V and J calls plus clone size are reproduced from that table; the DNA served to infer D and trimming. The table has approximately 110,000 clones, 80% to 85% seen once. This clone was seen a handful of times. Germline assignment: CDR1 SGHDN and CDR2 FVKESK. Trimming took 0 bases from V and 5 from J, leaving 11 bases between them. The CDR3 totals 16 residues. Sequencing was done on a sample of peripheral blood. The source is a man between 70 and 80 years old with acute or convalescent COVID-19. The chain employs TRBV14 and TRBJ1-6, with D possibly matching TRBD1 (5 bases). CDR3 amino acids: CASSQEWTRDNSPLHF. CDR3 coding DNA: TGTGCCAGCAGCCAAGAATGGACCAGGGATAATTCACCCCTCCACTTT.